The rows below give T cell receptor beta chains drawn from one sample of a study of OX40 agonist ivuxolimab in advanced cancers. Produced via immunoSEQ multiplex PCR; TCRdb's table is partial and in-frame only. The sample has tens of thousands of clones; more than 80% are singletons. This specimen was CD4+ or CD8+ T cells sorted from blood, taken in a trial of the OX40 agonist ivuxolimab. These receptors all come from an adult with an advanced solid tumor such as melanoma, head and neck, liver or kidney cancer. The CDR3 runs from the conserved cysteine through the conserved F or W. The D gene is left open where the match is weak.

v_gene: TRBV10-1
d_gene: TRBD2
j_gene: TRBJ2-3
CDR3aa: CASSPRLAGPADTQYF

v_gene: TRBV7-6
d_gene: -
j_gene: TRBJ1-1
CDR3aa: CASSLAQGGGGTEAFF

v_gene: TRBV4-3
d_gene: -
j_gene: TRBJ2-5
CDR3aa: CASSHRLSRGPESYQETQYF

v_gene: TRBV7-2
d_gene: -
j_gene: TRBJ2-7
CDR3aa: CASSPQFEQYF

v_gene: TRBV29-1
d_gene: -
j_gene: TRBJ1-2
CDR3aa: CSAQGRDYGYTF

v_gene: TRBV5-4
d_gene: TRBD2
j_gene: TRBJ2-3
CDR3aa: CASSRTAGGLVTTQYF

v_gene: TRBV11-2
d_gene: TRBD1
j_gene: TRBJ2-7
CDR3aa: CASSSTGEYEQYF

v_gene: TRBV7-6
d_gene: TRBD1
j_gene: TRBJ2-3
CDR3aa: CASSLAGGAGFGDTQYF

v_gene: TRBV7-2
d_gene: -
j_gene: -
CDR3aa: CASSLTWGAYEQYF

v_gene: TRBV5-1
d_gene: TRBD2
j_gene: TRBJ2-7
CDR3aa: CASSGGLAVNEQYF

v_gene: TRBV4-1
d_gene: TRBD2
j_gene: TRBJ2-5
CDR3aa: CASSQSLLAGVETQYF

v_gene: TRBV5-1
d_gene: TRBD1
j_gene: TRBJ2-2
CDR3aa: CASSIQGDGELFF

v_gene: TRBV5-4
d_gene: -
j_gene: TRBJ2-7
CDR3aa: CASSLDGGPLYF

v_gene: TRBV5-1
d_gene: -
j_gene: TRBJ2-1
CDR3aa: CASSLAPPGANEQFF

v_gene: TRBV18
d_gene: TRBD2
j_gene: TRBJ2-7
CDR3aa: CASSLSGSSYEQYF

v_gene: TRBV7-9
d_gene: TRBD2
j_gene: TRBJ2-5
CDR3aa: CASSRISGRGETQYF

v_gene: TRBV5-5
d_gene: TRBD2
j_gene: TRBJ2-7
CDR3aa: CATALAGLSSYEQYF

v_gene: TRBV21-1
d_gene: -
j_gene: TRBJ1-3
CDR3aa: CASSKGTGRFGNTIYF

v_gene: TRBV11-2
d_gene: -
j_gene: TRBJ1-1
CDR3aa: CASSPGISNTEAFF

v_gene: TRBV11-3
d_gene: TRBD2
j_gene: TRBJ2-3
CDR3aa: CASSFRGTSGTDTQYF

v_gene: TRBV11-3
d_gene: -
j_gene: TRBJ2-6
CDR3aa: CASSLGQGTGANVLTF

v_gene: TRBV4-1
d_gene: TRBD1
j_gene: TRBJ2-3
CDR3aa: CASSQETTGDADTQYF

v_gene: TRBV7-9
d_gene: TRBD1
j_gene: TRBJ1-5
CDR3aa: CASSSDRGQPQHF

v_gene: TRBV19
d_gene: -
j_gene: TRBJ1-1
CDR3aa: CASSKSHKGTEAFF

v_gene: TRBV18
d_gene: TRBD2
j_gene: TRBJ2-5
CDR3aa: CASSPDASGRVDF

v_gene: TRBV7-9
d_gene: -
j_gene: TRBJ1-2
CDR3aa: CASSPRGGPGTYGYTF

v_gene: TRBV19
d_gene: TRBD1
j_gene: TRBJ1-5
CDR3aa: CASSVRTGSPISNQPQHF

v_gene: TRBV30
d_gene: -
j_gene: TRBJ2-3
CDR3aa: CAWSVPIAASTDTQYF

v_gene: TRBV4-3
d_gene: TRBD1
j_gene: TRBJ1-3
CDR3aa: CASSPTGTGRNTIYF

v_gene: TRBV4-2
d_gene: -
j_gene: TRBJ1-1
CDR3aa: CASSRGDSPEAFF

v_gene: TRBV2
d_gene: TRBD2
j_gene: TRBJ2-7
CDR3aa: CASSAGLAGGLDEQYF

v_gene: TRBV29-1
d_gene: -
j_gene: TRBJ1-1
CDR3aa: CSVTRGRNTEAFF

v_gene: TRBV28
d_gene: -
j_gene: TRBJ2-5
CDR3aa: CASSSTTGQETQYF

v_gene: TRBV10-3
d_gene: TRBD1
j_gene: TRBJ1-2
CDR3aa: CAISEGQGRGYTF

v_gene: TRBV18
d_gene: -
j_gene: TRBJ1-4
CDR3aa: CASSPPVTGIGLFF

v_gene: TRBV29-1
d_gene: -
j_gene: TRBJ1-2
CDR3aa: CSVDTGNYGYTF

v_gene: TRBV7-9
d_gene: TRBD2
j_gene: TRBJ2-1
CDR3aa: CASSPSGSGNEQFF

v_gene: TRBV7-9
d_gene: -
j_gene: TRBJ1-2
CDR3aa: CASSLAAGPYYGYTF

v_gene: TRBV5-6
d_gene: TRBD1
j_gene: TRBJ2-5
CDR3aa: CASSSGQGETQYF

v_gene: TRBV11-2
d_gene: TRBD2
j_gene: TRBJ2-2
CDR3aa: CASSPTEGGGWTGELFF

v_gene: TRBV14
d_gene: -
j_gene: TRBJ2-3
CDR3aa: CASSQLGGPDTQYF

v_gene: TRBV11-2
d_gene: TRBD1
j_gene: TRBJ1-1
CDR3aa: CASSTTTGEGTEAFF

v_gene: TRBV5-1
d_gene: -
j_gene: TRBJ1-1
CDR3aa: CASSSLLGTEAFF

v_gene: TRBV7-5
d_gene: -
j_gene: TRBJ1-1
CDR3aa: CVRLYRVTEAFF

v_gene: TRBV7-2
d_gene: -
j_gene: TRBJ1-5
CDR3aa: CASSLDFNQPQHF

v_gene: TRBV7-2
d_gene: -
j_gene: TRBJ1-2
CDR3aa: CASSFGVGATF

v_gene: TRBV4-1
d_gene: -
j_gene: TRBJ1-1
CDR3aa: CASSQTILRFTEAFF

v_gene: TRBV29-1
d_gene: -
j_gene: TRBJ2-3
CDR3aa: CSVRADTQYF

v_gene: TRBV5-5
d_gene: -
j_gene: TRBJ2-7
CDR3aa: CASSLYTTGGNSYEQYF

v_gene: TRBV4-2
d_gene: TRBD2
j_gene: TRBJ2-7
CDR3aa: CASSQGLAGFLATYEQYF

v_gene: TRBV6-1
d_gene: TRBD1
j_gene: TRBJ1-2
CDR3aa: CASSRDRDLYTF

v_gene: TRBV27
d_gene: -
j_gene: TRBJ1-5
CDR3aa: CASSTRQASGPQHF

v_gene: TRBV30
d_gene: -
j_gene: TRBJ1-5
CDR3aa: CAWSGGAQPQHF

v_gene: TRBV28
d_gene: TRBD2
j_gene: TRBJ2-7
CDR3aa: CASSFPWGGSPYEQYF

v_gene: TRBV7-3
d_gene: TRBD1
j_gene: TRBJ1-2
CDR3aa: CASSSTGYDYTF